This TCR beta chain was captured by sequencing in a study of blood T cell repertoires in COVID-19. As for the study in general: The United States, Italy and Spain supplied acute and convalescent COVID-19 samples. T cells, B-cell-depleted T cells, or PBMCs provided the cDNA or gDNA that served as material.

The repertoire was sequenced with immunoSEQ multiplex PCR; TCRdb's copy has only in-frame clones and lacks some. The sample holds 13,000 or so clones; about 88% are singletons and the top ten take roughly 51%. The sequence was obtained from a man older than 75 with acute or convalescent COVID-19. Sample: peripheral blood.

The DNA for the CDR3 is TGCAGCGTTGAAGTTGACCAGAGAGGGTACGAGCAGTACTTC. It codes for CSVEVDQRGYEQYF. V gene TRBV29-1 combines with J gene TRBJ2-7; perhaps TRBD2 as D (5 bases). With 1 base removed from V and 4 bases from J, the gap between germline ends came to 14 bases. This CDR3 region has 14 residues. Germline CDR1 reads SQVTM; CDR2 reads ANQGSEA.